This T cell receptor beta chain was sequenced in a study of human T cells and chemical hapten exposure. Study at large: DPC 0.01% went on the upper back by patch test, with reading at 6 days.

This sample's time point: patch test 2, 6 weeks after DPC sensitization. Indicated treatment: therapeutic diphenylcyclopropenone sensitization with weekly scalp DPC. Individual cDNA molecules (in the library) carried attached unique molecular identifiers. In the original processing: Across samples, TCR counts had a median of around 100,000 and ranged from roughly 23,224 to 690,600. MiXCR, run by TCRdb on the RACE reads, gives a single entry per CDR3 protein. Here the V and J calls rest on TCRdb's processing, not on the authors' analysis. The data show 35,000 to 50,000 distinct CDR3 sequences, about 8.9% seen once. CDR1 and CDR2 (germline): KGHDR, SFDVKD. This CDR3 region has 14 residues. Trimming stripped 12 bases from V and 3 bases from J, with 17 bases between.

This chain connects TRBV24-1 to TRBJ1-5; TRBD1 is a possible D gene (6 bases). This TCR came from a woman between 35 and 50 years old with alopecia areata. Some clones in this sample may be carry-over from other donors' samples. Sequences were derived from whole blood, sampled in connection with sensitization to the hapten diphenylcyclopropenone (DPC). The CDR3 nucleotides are TGTGCCGCCGCCTCGGGGGGCTTCAATCAGCCCCAGCATTTT. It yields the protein CAAASGGFNQPQHF.